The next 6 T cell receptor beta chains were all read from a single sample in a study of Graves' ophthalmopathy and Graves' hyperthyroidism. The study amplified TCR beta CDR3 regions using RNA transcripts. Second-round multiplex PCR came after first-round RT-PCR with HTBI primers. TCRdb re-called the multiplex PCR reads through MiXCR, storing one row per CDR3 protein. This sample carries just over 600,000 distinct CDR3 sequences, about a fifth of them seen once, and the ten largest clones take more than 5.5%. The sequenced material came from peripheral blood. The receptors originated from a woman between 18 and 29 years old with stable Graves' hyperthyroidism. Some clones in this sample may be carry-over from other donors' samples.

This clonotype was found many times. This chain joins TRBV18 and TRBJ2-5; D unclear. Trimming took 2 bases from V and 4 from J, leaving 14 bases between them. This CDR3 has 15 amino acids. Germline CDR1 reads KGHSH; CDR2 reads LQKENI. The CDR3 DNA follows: TGTGCCAGCTCACCAAGAGAATCGGTCCGAGAGACCCAGTACTTC. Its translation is CASSPRESVRETQYF.

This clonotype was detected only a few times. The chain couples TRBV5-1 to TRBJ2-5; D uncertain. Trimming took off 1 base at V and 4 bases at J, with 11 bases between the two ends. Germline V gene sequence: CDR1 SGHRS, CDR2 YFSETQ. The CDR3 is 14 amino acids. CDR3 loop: CASSLNLAGETQYF. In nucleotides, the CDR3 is TGCGCCAGCAGCTTGAATTTGGCAGGAGAGACCCAGTACTTC.

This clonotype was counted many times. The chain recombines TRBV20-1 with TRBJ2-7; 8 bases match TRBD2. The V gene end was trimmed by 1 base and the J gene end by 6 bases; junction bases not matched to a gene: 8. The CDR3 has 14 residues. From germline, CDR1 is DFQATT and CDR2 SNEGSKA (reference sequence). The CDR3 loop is CSARAGTRNPEQYF. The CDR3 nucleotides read TGCAGTGCTAGAGCAGGGACTAGAAACCCCGAGCAGTACTTC.

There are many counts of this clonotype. This CDR3 is CASSTRWGSSYEQYF. The CDR3 DNA reads as TGTGCCAGCAGTACGCGATGGGGATCCTCCTACGAGCAGTACTTC. The rearrangement uses TRBV28 and TRBJ2-7, with no clear D. CDR3 size: 15 residues. Germline loops: CDR1 MDHEN, CDR2 SYDVKM. Trimming shortened V by 5 bases and J by 0 bases, and 14 bases separated the two germline ends.

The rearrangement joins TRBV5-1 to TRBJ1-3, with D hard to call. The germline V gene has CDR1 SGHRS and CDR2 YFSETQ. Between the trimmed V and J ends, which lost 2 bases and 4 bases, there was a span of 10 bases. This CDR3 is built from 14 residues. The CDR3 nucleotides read TGCGCCAGCAGCTTTCAGCCTTCCGGAAACACCATATATTTT. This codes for CASSFQPSGNTIYF.

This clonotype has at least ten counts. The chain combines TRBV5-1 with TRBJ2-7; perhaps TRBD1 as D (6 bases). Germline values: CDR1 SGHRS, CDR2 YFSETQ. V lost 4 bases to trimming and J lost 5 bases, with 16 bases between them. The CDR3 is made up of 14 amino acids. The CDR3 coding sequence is TGCGCCAGCAGCGAACGGACAGTCGCCGACGAGCAGTACTTC. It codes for CASSERTVADEQYF.